Listed below are T cell receptor beta chains from one sample, sequenced in a study of T cells in Graves' hyperthyroidism and ophthalmopathy. Each CDR3 protein is one row after TCRdb ran MiXCR on the multiplex PCR reads. The repertoire holds 340,000 or so distinct CDR3 sequences, with roughly 17% as singletons. Input material: blood. All receptors derive from a man aged 30 to 39 with Graves' hyperthyroidism. The CDR3 runs from the conserved cysteine through the conserved F or W. The order of the fields is clone size, D gene, J gene, V gene, CDR3 protein, CDR3 DNA. The D gene is left open where the match is weak. Some rows have no size entry. The others give once, few or many, or a class for an expanded clone.

NA | NA | TRBJ1-2 | TRBV13 | CASERSGYGYTF | TGTGCCAGCGAGAGGTCTGGCTATGGCTACACCTTC
many | TRBD2 | TRBJ2-1 | TRBV7-3 | CASSASLATREQFF | TGTGCCAGCAGCGCGTCACTAGCGACCCGTGAGCAGTTCTTC
few | NA | TRBJ2-7 | TRBV29-1 | CSVGRGSGYEQYF | TGCAGCGTTGGTCGGGGTTCCGGCTACGAGCAGTACTTC
few | NA | TRBJ2-4 | TRBV28 | CASSFPGTTKNIQYF | TGTGCCAGCAGTTTCCCAGGGACCACCAAAAACATTCAGTACTTC
NA | TRBD1 | TRBJ2-5 | TRBV5-1 | CASSIGTVNQETQYF | TGCGCCAGCAGCATTGGGACAGTTAACCAAGAGACCCAGTACTTC
many | NA | TRBJ2-3 | TRBV20-1 | CSASRITDTQYF | TGCAGTGCTAGCCGGATCACAGATACGCAGTATTTT
many | NA | TRBJ2-5 | TRBV27 | CASFGETQYF | TGTGCCAGCTTTGGAGAGACCCAGTACTTC
NA | TRBD2 | TRBJ2-7 | TRBV20-1 | CSASPGSSGRDQTYEQYF | TGCAGTGCTAGCCCTGGGTCTAGCGGGAGAGACCAGACCTACGAGCAGTACTTC
NA | TRBD1 | TRBJ2-7 | TRBV5-1 | CASSLQGASEEQYF | TGCGCCAGCAGCTTGCAGGGGGCTTCGGAGGAGCAGTACTTC
many | TRBD2 | TRBJ2-3 | TRBV12-3/TRBV12-4 | CASSLGRGLAGNTDTQYF | TGTGCCAGCAGTTTAGGCCGGGGACTAGCGGGTAATACAGATACGCAGTATTTT
NA | NA | TRBJ2-3 | TRBV19 | CASTSAGGGTDTQYF | TGTGCCAGTACCTCAGCGGGTGGGGGCACAGATACGCAGTATTTT
few | TRBD2 | TRBJ2-3 | TRBV15 | CATSRVSGGGPDTQYF | TGTGCCACCAGCAGAGTTAGCGGGGGGGGTCCAGATACGCAGTATTTT
many | NA | TRBJ2-1 | TRBV7-9 | CASSFVRMSEQFF | TGTGCCAGCAGCTTCGTTCGAATGTCTGAGCAGTTCTTC
NA | TRBD2 | TRBJ2-7 | TRBV7-9 | CASSSGLANYEQYF | TGTGCCAGCAGCAGTGGACTAGCCAACTACGAGCAGTACTTC
NA | TRBD2 | TRBJ2-1 | TRBV5-5 | CASSFFWAVGLAGTDRNEQFF | TGTGCCAGCAGCTTTTTTTGGGCGGTTGGACTAGCGGGAACTGATCGCAATGAGCAGTTCTTC
NA | TRBD2 | TRBJ2-1 | TRBV10-3 | CAISEGSGSPRSYNEQFF | TGTGCCATCAGTGAAGGTAGCGGGAGCCCCCGCTCCTACAATGAGCAGTTCTTC